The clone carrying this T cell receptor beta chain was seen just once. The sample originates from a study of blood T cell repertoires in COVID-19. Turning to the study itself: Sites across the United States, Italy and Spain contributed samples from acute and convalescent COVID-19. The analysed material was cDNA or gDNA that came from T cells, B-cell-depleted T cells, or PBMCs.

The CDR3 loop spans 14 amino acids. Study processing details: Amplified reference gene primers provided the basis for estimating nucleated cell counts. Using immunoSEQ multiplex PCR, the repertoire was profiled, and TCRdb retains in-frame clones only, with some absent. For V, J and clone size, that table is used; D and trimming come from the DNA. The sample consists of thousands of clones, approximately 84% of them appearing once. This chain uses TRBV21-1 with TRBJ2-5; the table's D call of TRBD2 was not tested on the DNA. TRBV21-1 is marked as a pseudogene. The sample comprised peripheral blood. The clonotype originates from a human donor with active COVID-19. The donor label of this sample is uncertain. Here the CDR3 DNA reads TGTGCCAGCAGCCCACTTCGGGGGAAAGAGACCCAGTACTTC. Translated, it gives CASSPLRGKETQYF.